The 14 T cell receptor beta chains in this list originate from one sample, sequenced in a study of tumor and adjacent non-tumor tissue in lung cancer. This sample's RNA came from whole unsorted tissue. The library came from three nested PCR rounds adapted from ARM-PCR protocols. Via MiXCR, TCRdb re-called the multiplex PCR reads, giving one row per CDR3 protein. Among tens of thousands of distinct CDR3 sequences listed, about 66% were seen once. Input material: lung tumor tissue. Source of these receptors: a man aged 55 to 70 with non-small cell lung cancer.

The rearrangement links TRBV11-2 to TRBJ1-1; D is unclear. Trimming took off 2 bases at V and 2 bases at J, with 12 bases between the two ends. This CDR3 has 15 amino acids. Germline V CDR1 and CDR2: SGHAT, FQNNGV. The CDR3 sequence is CASSLMGRRNTEAFF. The CDR3 nucleotides are TGTGCCAGCAGCTTAATGGGCAGAAGAAACACTGAAGCTTTCTTT.

Remarks on this clonotype: The junction and the germline gene differ at one end; a read error may be behind it. The chain has TRBV5-1 and TRBJ2-3; TRBD1 matches at 8 bases. The CDR3 totals 16 residues. Germline lookup yields CDR1 SGHRS and CDR2 YFSETQ. The CDR3 nucleotides read TGCGCCAGCAGCTTGGGAGACAGGGGTAGCGCAGATATGCAGTATTTT. It is translated as CASSLGDRGSADMQYF.

The J gene is TRBJ2-2, the V gene TRBV11-3; the D is unclear. Trimming took 5 bases from V and 3 from J, leaving 10 bases between them. In germline, CDR1 is SGHNT, CDR2 YENEEA. The CDR3 is made up of 14 amino acids. DNA of the CDR3: TGTGCCAGCAGCCCCCGAAGGGACACCGGGGAGCTGTTTTTT. Translation: CASSPRRDTGELFF.

The CDR3 nucleotides read TGTGCCTGGAGCACGTACGGCAATCAGCCCCAGCATTTT. The encoded protein is CAWSTYGNQPQHF. This chain uses TRBV30 with TRBJ1-5; D is unclear. From germline, CDR1 is GTSNPN and CDR2 SVGIG (reference sequence). The CDR3 sequence is 13 residues long. The V end lost 3 bases, the J end lost 2 bases, and 8 bases lay between the germline ends.

Note on this clonotype: One junction end disagrees with the germline gene, perhaps due to a read error. V usage is TRBV29-1 and J usage is TRBJ1-2; 7 nucleotides align to TRBD1. Per germline, CDR1 SQVTM and CDR2 ANQGSEA. CDR3 length: 14 residues. CDR3 bases: TGCCGCGTTGAGGGACAGCAGACTAACTATGGCTACACCTTC. Its protein is CRVEGQQTNYGYTF.

About this clonotype itself: No conserved phenylalanine or tryptophan is present at the end of the CDR3, so a read error is the likely explanation. The rearrangement uses TRBV20-1 and TRBJ1-5; D gene ambiguous. Germline CDR1 DFQATT, CDR2 SNEGSKA (reference sequence). This CDR3 has 13 amino acids. The V end lost 8 bases, the J end lost 0 bases, and 11 bases lay between the germline ends. The CDR3 is CSTGDTSNQPQHL. CDR3 bases: TGCAGTACGGGCGACACTAGCAATCAGCCCCAGCATCTT.

Turning to this clonotype: A much larger clone differs from this one at a single base, so this may be a read error. The genes are TRBV7-2 and TRBJ2-3, with D hard to call. CDR3 length equals 14 residues. Germline values: CDR1 SGHTA, CDR2 FQGNSA. The CDR3 loop reads CVSSLDTSTDTQYF. The CDR3 DNA reads TGTGTCAGCAGCTTAGATACTAGCACAGATACGCAGTATTTT.

This chain links TRBV12-3 or TRBV12-4 with TRBJ2-1, with unresolved D. V was shortened by 10 bases and J by 9 bases, with 22 bases between the two germline ends. The CDR3 has 14 residues. DNA of the CDR3: TGTGCCATCACCGGGCCACCCTTTAACATTGAGCAGTTCTTC. Its protein is CAITGPPFNIEQFF.

Concerning this clonotype: The junction differs from germline at one of its ends, possibly a read error. J is TRBJ2-7 and V is TRBV11-1; D perhaps matches TRBD1 (7 bases). This CDR3 region has 15 residues. The germline gives CDR1 SGHAT, CDR2 FQDESV (reference sequence). CDR3 bases: TGTGCCAGCAGCACCGCGGGACAGTGTTGTTACGAGCAATACTTC. The encoded protein is CASSTAGQCCYEQYF. Variable domain in full (rest from reference TRBV11-1 and TRBJ2-7): EAEVAQSPRYKITEKSQAVAFWCDPISGHATLYWYRQILGQGPELLVQFQDESVVDDSQLPKDRFSAERLKGVDSTLKIQPAELGDSAMYLCASSTAGQCCYEQYFGPGTRLTVT.

This rearrangement joins TRBV9 to TRBJ2-3; D tentatively fits TRBD1 or TRBD2 (6 bases each). CDR1 is SGDLS and CDR2 is YYNGEE in the germline V gene. The CDR3 contains 16 residues. The DNA of the CDR3 is TGTACAAGCAGCGAAGATCCGGGGGCAAGCACAGATACGCAGTATTTT. Its translation is CTSSEDPGASTDTQYF.

A note on this clonotype: Just one base apart from a much larger clone, this may be a read error. J is TRBJ2-2 and V is TRBV19, with D perhaps given as TRBD1 or TRBD2 (6 bases each). The length of the CDR3 is 15 residues. Germline values: CDR1 LNHDA, CDR2 SQIVND (reference sequence). The CDR3 reads CASIDSGAGTGGLFF. For the CDR3, the DNA is TGTGCCAGTATTGATTCGGGGGCGGGCACCGGGGGGCTGTTTTTT.

Notes on this clonotype: One junction end does not reproduce the germline sequence, and a read error may be involved. The V gene is TRBV12-3 or TRBV12-4, the J gene TRBJ2-3; possibly TRBD1 for D (5 bases). The length of the CDR3 is 16 residues. The CDR3 region is CDSSFLTGGLADTQYF. DNA of the CDR3: TGTGACAGCAGTTTTCTCACAGGTGGTTTGGCAGATACGCAGTATTTT.

With regard to this clonotype: The CDR3 does not close with the conserved phenylalanine or tryptophan, likely indicating a read error. The J gene is TRBJ2-1, the V gene TRBV6-2 or TRBV6-3, with TRBD1 matching over 7 bases. The V gene end was trimmed by 6 bases and the J gene end by 6 bases; junction bases not matched to a gene: 8. CDR1 MNHEY and CDR2 SVGEGT come from the germline V gene. This CDR3 contains 14 residues. CDR3 bases: TGTGCCAGCAGCCCCCGGGACAGTCGCAATGAGCAGTTCCTC. Protein: CASSPRDSRNEQFL.

As to this clonotype: A junction boundary mismatches the germline segment, possibly from a read error. The chain combines TRBV4-2 with TRBJ1-1, with no clear D. This CDR3 is built from 14 residues. Germline V CDR1 and CDR2: LGHNA, YNFKEQ. The CDR3 nucleotides read TGTGCCAGCAGCCAAGCTGCACAGAACACTGAAGCTCTCTTT. Protein product: CASSQAAQNTEALF.